A selection of T cell receptor beta chains follows, all from one sample in a study of beta chain features in type 1 diabetes. Some clones are missing from TCRdb's copy, which holds only in-frame ones; the method was immunoSEQ multiplex PCR. This sample has about 220,000 clones; 11% occur once, and the top ten carry roughly 1.4%. Sequenced material: central memory CD4+ T cells from blood. These receptors were taken from a man in his late teens or twenties in good health. CDR3s include the opening cysteine and the closing phenylalanine or tryptophan. A D gene is named only where the DNA matches it firmly. Rows give clone size only sometimes, using once, few, many, or a class for an expanded clone.

TGTGCCAGCAGCGCTCGGACTAGCGGGGACTCCTACGAGCAGTACTTC,CASSARTSGDSYEQYF,TRBJ2-7,TRBD2,-,TRBV5-4
TGTGCCAGCAGCCAAGTAGGGACTAGCGGATACAATGAGCAGTTCTTC,CASSQVGTSGYNEQFF,TRBJ2-1,TRBD2,few,TRBV5-4
TGTGCCAGCACAATAGCGGTGAGCTCCTACAATGAGCAGTTCTTC,CASTIAVSSYNEQFF,TRBJ2-1,-,few,TRBV6-1
TGTGCCAGCTCATCGCTGACAGGGGGGCAGGCCCAGTACTTC,CASSSLTGGQAQYF,TRBJ2-5,TRBD1,-,TRBV18
TGTGCCAGCAGCTTAGAACGGGGAGGCTACGAGCAGTACTTC,CASSLERGGYEQYF,TRBJ2-7,-,many,TRBV11-2
TGTGCCAGCACGACCCCAATGGGAAACACCATATATTTT,CASTTPMGNTIYF,TRBJ1-3,-,few,TRBV21-1
TGTGCCAGCAGCTTAGGACTAGCGGGAGGGTACAATGAGCAGTTCTTC,CASSLGLAGGYNEQFF,TRBJ2-1,TRBD2,few,TRBV5-4
TGTGCCAGCAGCCCGGAGGCCATCACAGATACGCAGTATTTT,CASSPEAITDTQYF,TRBJ2-3,-,few,TRBV7-2
TGTGCCAGCAGCCCCGGCGGGGGCCAAAGATACAATGAGCAGTTCTTC,CASSPGGGQRYNEQFF,TRBJ2-1,-,few,TRBV7-9
TGTGCCAGCAGCTTATCGCCAGGCAGAGACAATGAGCAGTTCTTC,CASSLSPGRDNEQFF,TRBJ2-1,-,few,TRBV7-3
TGTGCCAGCAGTACCCCCTTGGGACAGGGGAATTACGAGCAGTACTTC,CASSTPLGQGNYEQYF,TRBJ2-7,TRBD1,-,TRBV28
TGTGCCTGGAGCAAGGCGGGGGGAGGTGACATTCAGTACTTC,CAWSKAGGGDIQYF,TRBJ2-4,TRBD2,few,TRBV30
TGCGCCAGCAGCCCTAGACCGAGCGACAGCAATGAGCAGTTCTTC,CASSPRPSDSNEQFF,TRBJ2-1,-,few,TRBV5-1
TGTGCCAGCTCGGTAATCAGGGATGGGGAGCTGTTTTTT,CASSVIRDGELFF,TRBJ2-2,-,-,TRBV9
TGTGCCAGCAGTGAATGGGCAACTATGAACACTGAAGCTTTCTTT,CASSEWATMNTEAFF,TRBJ1-1,-,few,TRBV6-1
TGCGCCAGCAGCTTGGTTCCGGGAGATACGCAGTATTTT,CASSLVPGDTQYF,TRBJ2-3,-,few,TRBV5-1
TGTGCCAGTAGTACCGGGACTAGCGGGTTATACAATGAGCAGTTCTTC,CASSTGTSGLYNEQFF,TRBJ2-1,TRBD2,few,TRBV19
TGTGCCATCAGTGGTCACCCGAACACCGGGGAGCTGTTTTTT,CAISGHPNTGELFF,TRBJ2-2,-,-,TRBV10-3
TGTGCCAGCAGCCTATTGGGACAGGGGGCAGAGACCCAGTACTTC,CASSLLGQGAETQYF,TRBJ2-5,TRBD1,-,TRBV7-2
TGTGCCAGCAGCCTTACAGGGTCGGCGCGGGGAGAAGGGGAGCAGTACTTC,CASSLTGSARGEGEQYF,TRBJ2-7,-,-,TRBV7-9
TGTGCCAGCAGTACCGAGGACGGAGAAGAGACCCAGTACTTC,CASSTEDGEETQYF,TRBJ2-5,-,-,TRBV6-5
TGTGCCAGCAGCCCGCCCCGGAACCCCTACAATGAGCAGTTCTTC,CASSPPRNPYNEQFF,TRBJ2-1,-,-,TRBV7-9
TGTGCCAGCAGCGGATTTGGGGTTATCGACGAGCAGTACTTC,CASSGFGVIDEQYF,TRBJ2-7,-,many,TRBV7-6
TGTGCCAGCAGTTCGGGGCCGGGACAGGGGCGCTACGAGCAGTACTTC,CASSSGPGQGRYEQYF,TRBJ2-7,TRBD1,-,TRBV11-1
TGTGCCAGCAGCCAGGGAACCAGCGGGAGTGGGTACGAGCAGTACTTC,CASSQGTSGSGYEQYF,TRBJ2-7,TRBD2,few,TRBV4-2
TGTGCCAGCAGCCAACAGAGGGAGTCAGATACGCAGTATTTT,CASSQQRESDTQYF,TRBJ2-3,-,-,TRBV11-3
TGCGCCAGCAGCTTGGTAGCGGGAGGCACAGATACGCAGTATTTT,CASSLVAGGTDTQYF,TRBJ2-3,TRBD2,-,TRBV5-1
TGTGCCTGGGAAACTAGCGGTTCCTACGAGCAGTACTTC,CAWETSGSYEQYF,TRBJ2-7,TRBD2,-,TRBV30
TGTGCCAGTAGTGGGGTCGGGATCCTAGCCAAAAACATTCAGTACTTC,CASSGVGILAKNIQYF,TRBJ2-4,-,-,TRBV19
TGTGCCAGCAGCTTTTTAGCGGGAGGGCCAGGAGATACGCAGTATTTT,CASSFLAGGPGDTQYF,TRBJ2-3,TRBD2,few,TRBV5-4
TGTGCCAGCAGCTCGCCCTACGGGAAGACCCAGTACTTC,CASSSPYGKTQYF,TRBJ2-5,-,-,TRBV11-2
TGTGCCAGCAGCCCACCGTATACGGGGCAGGGCGAGCAGTTCTTC,CASSPPYTGQGEQFF,TRBJ2-1,-,few,TRBV25-1
TGCGCCAGCGCATTAAGGCAGCCCCAGCATTTT,CASALRQPQHF,TRBJ1-5,-,-,TRBV5-1
TGTGCCAGCATTGCTAGCGGGCAAGAGACCCAGTACTTC,CASIASGQETQYF,TRBJ2-5,TRBD2,few,TRBV6-6
TGTGCCAGCAGCTTGGACGCGGTGGCGGGAGGGCCCGGGAATGAGCAGTTCTTC,CASSLDAVAGGPGNEQFF,TRBJ2-1,TRBD2,-,TRBV5-4
TGTGCCAGCAGTTCGCTACCCCTATGGTACGCGAACTTC,CASSSLPLWYANF,TRBJ2-7,-,few,TRBV28
TGTGCCAGCAGCTTATATGTGGATACTGAAGCTTTCTTT,CASSLYVDTEAFF,TRBJ1-1,-,-,TRBV7-2
TGTGCCAGCAGCACTGGGACGCGGAACATTTATGGCTACACCTTC,CASSTGTRNIYGYTF,TRBJ1-2,-,few,TRBV5-6
TGTGCCAGCTCACCAGGGCGGGTGAACAATGAGCAGTTCTTC,CASSPGRVNNEQFF,TRBJ2-1,-,-,TRBV18
TGTGCCAGCAGTCAAAGGACCTACAATGAGCAGTTCTTC,CASSQRTYNEQFF,TRBJ2-1,-,few,TRBV2
TGTGCCAGCAGCTTAACCCTCTCGGCTAGCGGGAGACGTCCCTACGAGCAGTACTTC,CASSLTLSASGRRPYEQYF,TRBJ2-7,TRBD2,-,TRBV7-9
TGTGCCAGCTCACCGGAAAGGCGCGAAGCTTTCTTT,CASSPERREAFF,TRBJ1-1,-,few,TRBV18
TGTGCCACCGGACCCTCCGCCGGTCGGGAGCAGTACTTC,CATGPSAGREQYF,TRBJ2-7,-,many,TRBV7-9
TGTGCCAGCAGCGTAGTTGACAGTAGATCCAATGAGCAGTTCTTC,CASSVVDSRSNEQFF,TRBJ2-1,-,-,TRBV9
TGTGCCTGGAGTGGCTCGGCAGGGAGAGGGCAGCCCCAGCATTTT,CAWSGSAGRGQPQHF,TRBJ1-5,-,few,TRBV30
TGCAGCGCCCTACTAGCGGGGACCTACAATGAGCAGTTCTTC,CSALLAGTYNEQFF,TRBJ2-1,TRBD2,many,TRBV29-1
TGTGCCAGCAGCTTAGGGCGAGGCACAGATACGCAGTATTTT,CASSLGRGTDTQYF,TRBJ2-3,-,-,TRBV11-2
TGTGCCAGCAGCTTAAATCCCGGAGGGAGCTCCTACAATGAGCAGTTCTTC,CASSLNPGGSSYNEQFF,TRBJ2-1,-,-,TRBV7-8
TGTGCCAGCTTCGCATGGGGGGACACAGGGGTATACGAGCAGTACTTC,CASFAWGDTGVYEQYF,TRBJ2-7,-,few,TRBV10-3
TGTGCCACCAGCAGAGATCTCGGACTAGCGGGAGGAGACGAGCAGTACTTC,CATSRDLGLAGGDEQYF,TRBJ2-7,TRBD2,-,TRBV15
TGTGCCAGCAGCCGCCCCGTAGCGGAGATCTACAATGAGCAGTTCTTC,CASSRPVAEIYNEQFF,TRBJ2-1,-,few,TRBV5-4
TGTGCCAGCAGCTTAATGGAGCTAGCGGCTGCTGATCCCTACGAGCAGTACTTC,CASSLMELAAADPYEQYF,TRBJ2-7,TRBD2,few,TRBV7-6
TGTGCCAGCACCCCCACGGCCCAGAGGAACACTGAAGCTTTCTTT,CASTPTAQRNTEAFF,TRBJ1-1,-,-,TRBV5-5